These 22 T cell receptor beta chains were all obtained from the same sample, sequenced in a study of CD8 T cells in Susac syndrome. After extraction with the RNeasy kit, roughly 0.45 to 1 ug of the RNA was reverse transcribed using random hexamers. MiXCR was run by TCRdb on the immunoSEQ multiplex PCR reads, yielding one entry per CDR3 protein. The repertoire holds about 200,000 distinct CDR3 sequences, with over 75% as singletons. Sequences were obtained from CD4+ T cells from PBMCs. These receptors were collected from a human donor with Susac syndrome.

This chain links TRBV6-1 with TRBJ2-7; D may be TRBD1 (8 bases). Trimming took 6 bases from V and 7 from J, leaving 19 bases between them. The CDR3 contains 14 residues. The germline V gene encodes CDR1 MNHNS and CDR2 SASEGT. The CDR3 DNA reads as TGTGCCAGCAGGATAATAGGACAGGGAGGGGAGCAGTACTTC. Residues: CASRIIGQGGEQYF.

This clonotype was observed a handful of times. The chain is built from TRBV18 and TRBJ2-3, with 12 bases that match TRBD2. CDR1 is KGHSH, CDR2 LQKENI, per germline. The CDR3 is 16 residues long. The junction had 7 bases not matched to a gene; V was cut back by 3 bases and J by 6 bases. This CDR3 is CASSPLAGGPADTQYF. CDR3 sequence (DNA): TGTGCCAGCTCACCCCTAGCGGGAGGGCCGGCGGATACGCAGTATTTT. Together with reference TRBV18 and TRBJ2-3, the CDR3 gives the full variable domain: NAGVMQNPRHLVRRRGQEARLRCSPMKGHSHVYWYRQLPEEGLKFMVYLQKENIIDESGMPKERFSAEFPKEGPSILRIQQVVRGDSAAYFCASSPLAGGPADTQYFGPGTRLTVL.

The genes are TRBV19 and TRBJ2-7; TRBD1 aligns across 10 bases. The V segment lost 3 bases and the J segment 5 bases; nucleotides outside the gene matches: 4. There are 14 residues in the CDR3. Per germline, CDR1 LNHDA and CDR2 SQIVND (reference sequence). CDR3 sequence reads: CASSIGTGANEQYF. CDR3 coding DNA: TGTGCCAGTAGTATCGGGACAGGGGCCAACGAGCAGTACTTC. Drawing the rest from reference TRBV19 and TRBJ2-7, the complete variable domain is DGGITQSPKYLFRKEGQNVTLSCEQNLNHDAMYWYRQDPGQGLRLIYYSQIVNDFQKGDIAEGYSVSREKKESFPLTVTSAQKNPTAFYLCASSIGTGANEQYFGPGTRLTVT.

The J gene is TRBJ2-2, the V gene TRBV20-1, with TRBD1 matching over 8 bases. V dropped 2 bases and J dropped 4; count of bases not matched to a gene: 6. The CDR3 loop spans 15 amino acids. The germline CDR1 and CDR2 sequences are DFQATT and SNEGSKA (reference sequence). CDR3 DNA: TGCAGTGCTAGAAGGACAGGGTTAGGCACCGGGGAGCTGTTTTTT. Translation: CSARRTGLGTGELFF.

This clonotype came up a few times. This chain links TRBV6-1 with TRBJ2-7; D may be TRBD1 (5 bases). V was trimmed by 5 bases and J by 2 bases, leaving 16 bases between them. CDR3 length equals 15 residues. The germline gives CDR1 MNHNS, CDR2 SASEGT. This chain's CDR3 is CASSPQGRRPYEQYF. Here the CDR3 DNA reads TGTGCCAGCAGTCCGCAGGGCAGACGACCCTACGAGCAGTACTTC.

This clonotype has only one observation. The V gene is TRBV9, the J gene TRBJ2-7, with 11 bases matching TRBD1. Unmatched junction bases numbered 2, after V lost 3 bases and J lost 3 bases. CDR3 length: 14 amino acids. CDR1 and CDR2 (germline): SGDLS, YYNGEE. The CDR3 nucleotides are TGTGCCAGCAGCGACGGGACAGGGGGCTACGAGCAGTACTTC. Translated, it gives CASSDGTGGYEQYF.

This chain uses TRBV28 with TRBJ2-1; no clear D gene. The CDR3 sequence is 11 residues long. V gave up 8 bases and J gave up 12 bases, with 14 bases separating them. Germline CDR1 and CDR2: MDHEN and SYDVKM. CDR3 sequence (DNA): TGTGCCAGCCTCTTCGACACGGGGCAGTTCTTC. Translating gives CASLFDTGQFF.

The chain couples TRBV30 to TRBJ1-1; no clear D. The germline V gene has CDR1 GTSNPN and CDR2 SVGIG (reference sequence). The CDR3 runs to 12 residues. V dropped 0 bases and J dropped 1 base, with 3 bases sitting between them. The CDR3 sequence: CAWSVRNTEAFF. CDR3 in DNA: TGTGCCTGGAGTGTCAGGAACACTGAAGCTTTCTTT.

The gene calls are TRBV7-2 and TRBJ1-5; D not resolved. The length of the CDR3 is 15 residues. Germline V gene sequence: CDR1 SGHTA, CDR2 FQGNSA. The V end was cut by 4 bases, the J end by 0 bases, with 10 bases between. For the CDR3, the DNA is TGTGCCAGCAGCTCTGACACCCTTAGCAATCAGCCCCAGCATTTT. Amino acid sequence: CASSSDTLSNQPQHF. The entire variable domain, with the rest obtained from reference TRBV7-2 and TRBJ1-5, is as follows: GAGVSQSPSNKVTEKGKDVELRCDPISGHTALYWYRQSLGQGLEFLIYFQGNSAPDKSGLPSDRFSAERTGGSVSTLTIQRTQQEDSAVYLCASSSDTLSNQPQHFGDGTRLSIL.

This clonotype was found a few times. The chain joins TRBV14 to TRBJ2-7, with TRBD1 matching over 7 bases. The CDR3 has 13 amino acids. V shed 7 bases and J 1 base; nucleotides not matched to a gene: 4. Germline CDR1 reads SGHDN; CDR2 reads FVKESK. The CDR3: CASKTGYSYEQYF. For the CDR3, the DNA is TGTGCCAGCAAGACAGGGTATTCCTACGAGCAGTACTTC.

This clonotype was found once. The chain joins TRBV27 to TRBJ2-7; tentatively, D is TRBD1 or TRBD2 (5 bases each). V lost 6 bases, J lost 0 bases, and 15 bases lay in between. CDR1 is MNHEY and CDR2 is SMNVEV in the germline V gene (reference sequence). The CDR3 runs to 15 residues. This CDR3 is CASSLRDASSYEQYF. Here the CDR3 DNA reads TGTGCCAGCAGCCTCAGGGACGCCAGCTCCTACGAGCAGTACTTC.

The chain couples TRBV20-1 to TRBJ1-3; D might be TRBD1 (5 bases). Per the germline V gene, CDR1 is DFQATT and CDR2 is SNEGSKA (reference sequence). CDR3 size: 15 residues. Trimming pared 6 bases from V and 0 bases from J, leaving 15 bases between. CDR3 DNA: TGCAGTGCATCAGGGCTAACCCTCTCTGGAAACACCATATATTTT. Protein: CSASGLTLSGNTIYF.

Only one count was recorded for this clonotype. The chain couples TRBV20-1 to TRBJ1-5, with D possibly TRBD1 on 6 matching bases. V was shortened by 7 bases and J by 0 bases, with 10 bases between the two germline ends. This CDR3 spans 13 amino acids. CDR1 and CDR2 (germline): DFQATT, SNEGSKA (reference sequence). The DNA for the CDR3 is TGCAGTGTCCAGGGGAATAGCAATCAGCCCCAGCATTTT. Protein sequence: CSVQGNSNQPQHF.

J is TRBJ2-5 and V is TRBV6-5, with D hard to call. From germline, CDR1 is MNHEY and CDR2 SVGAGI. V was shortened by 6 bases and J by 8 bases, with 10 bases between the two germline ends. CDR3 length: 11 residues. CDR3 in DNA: TGTGCCAGCAGATCTTTAGAAACCCAGTACTTC. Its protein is CASRSLETQYF.

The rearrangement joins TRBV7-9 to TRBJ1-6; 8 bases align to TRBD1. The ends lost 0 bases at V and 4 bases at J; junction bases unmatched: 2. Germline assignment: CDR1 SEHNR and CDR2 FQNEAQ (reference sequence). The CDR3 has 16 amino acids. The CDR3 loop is CASSLAQGAYNSPLHF. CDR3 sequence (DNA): TGTGCCAGCAGCTTAGCTCAGGGGGCATATAATTCACCCCTCCACTTT.

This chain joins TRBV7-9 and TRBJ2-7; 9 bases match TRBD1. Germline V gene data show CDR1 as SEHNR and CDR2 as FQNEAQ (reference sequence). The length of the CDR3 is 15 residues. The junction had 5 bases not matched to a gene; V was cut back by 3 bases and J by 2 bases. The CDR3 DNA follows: TGTGCCAGCAGCTTCCCGGGACAGGGCACCTACGAGCAGTACTTC. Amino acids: CASSFPGQGTYEQYF.

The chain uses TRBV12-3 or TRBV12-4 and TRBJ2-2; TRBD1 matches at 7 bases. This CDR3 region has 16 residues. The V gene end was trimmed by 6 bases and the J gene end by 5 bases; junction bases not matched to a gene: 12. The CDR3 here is CASRSPRQGETGELFF. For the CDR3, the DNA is TGTGCCAGCAGGTCCCCACGACAGGGAGAGACCGGGGAGCTGTTTTTT.

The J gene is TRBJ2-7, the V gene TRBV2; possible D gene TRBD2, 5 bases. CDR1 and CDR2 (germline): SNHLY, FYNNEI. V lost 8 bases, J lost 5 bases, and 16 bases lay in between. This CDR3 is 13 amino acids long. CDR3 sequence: CASALRGGHEQYF. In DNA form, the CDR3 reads TGTGCCAGCGCCCTCCGTGGAGGACACGAGCAGTACTTC.

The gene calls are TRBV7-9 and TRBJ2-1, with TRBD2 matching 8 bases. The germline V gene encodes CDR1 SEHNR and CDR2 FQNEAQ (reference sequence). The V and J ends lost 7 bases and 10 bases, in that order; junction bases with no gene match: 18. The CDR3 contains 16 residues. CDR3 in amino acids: CASTRSGGGALREQFF. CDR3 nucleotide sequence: TGTGCCAGCACCCGGTCGGGGGGGGGCGCCCTAAGGGAGCAGTTCTTC.

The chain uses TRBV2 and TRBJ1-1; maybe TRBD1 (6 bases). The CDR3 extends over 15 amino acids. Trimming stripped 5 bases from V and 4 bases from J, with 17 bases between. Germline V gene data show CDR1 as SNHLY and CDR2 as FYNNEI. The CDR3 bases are TGTGCCAGCAGTCCAGAGGGGGGTGTTGGCACTGAAGCTTTCTTT. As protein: CASSPEGGVGTEAFF.

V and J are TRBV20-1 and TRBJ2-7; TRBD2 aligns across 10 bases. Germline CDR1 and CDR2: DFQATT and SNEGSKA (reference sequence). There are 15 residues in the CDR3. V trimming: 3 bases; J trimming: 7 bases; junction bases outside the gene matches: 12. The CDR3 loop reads CSASSFLAGVEEQYF. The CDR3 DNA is TGCAGTGCTAGTTCGTTTCTAGCGGGAGTGGAAGAGCAGTACTTC.

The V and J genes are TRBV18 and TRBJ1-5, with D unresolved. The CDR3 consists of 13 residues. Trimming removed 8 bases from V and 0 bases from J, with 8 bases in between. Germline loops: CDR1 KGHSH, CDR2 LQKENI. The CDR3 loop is CASRGDSNQPQHF. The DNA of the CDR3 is TGTGCCAGCCGCGGGGATAGCAATCAGCCCCAGCATTTT.